This passage covers 28 T cell receptor beta chains from one sample sequenced in a study of T cell repertoires in cytomegalovirus infection. Their antigens are not known. MiXCR, applied by TCRdb to the reads, yields one record per CDR3 protein. The repertoire holds some 560,000 distinct CDR3 sequences, with roughly 43% as singletons. Here the sequenced sample was cultured PBMCs, taken from culture after CMV antigen stimulation. The receptor set was obtained from a human donor in good health (CMV status not recorded). Some clones in this sample may be carry-over from other donors' samples.

With regard to this clonotype: A much larger clone is a single base away; this may be a read error. In DNA form, the CDR3 reads TGTGCCAGCAGCCTCCTGGAGTTACAGCCCCAGCATTTT. The encoded protein is CASSLLELQPQHF. The chain combines TRBV7-2 with TRBJ1-5; no clear D gene. Germline CDR1 and CDR2: SGHTA and FQGNSA. The CDR3 is 13 amino acids. The V and J ends lost 5 bases and 7 bases respectively, with 12 bases between them. The complete variable domain, with remaining parts taken from reference TRBV7-2 and TRBJ1-5, reads GAGVSQSPSNKVTEKGKDVELRCDPISGHTALYWYRQSLGQGLEFLIYFQGNSAPDKSGLPSDRFSAERTGGSVSTLTIQRTQQEDSAVYLCASSLLELQPQHFGDGTRLSIL.

The CDR3 protein is CSAAIWDGASYEQYF. The CDR3 DNA sequence: TGCAGTGCAGCAATTTGGGACGGTGCCTCCTACGAGCAGTACTTC. The V and J genes are TRBV20-1 and TRBJ2-7, with D perhaps given as TRBD1 or TRBD2 (5 bases each). Germline assignment: CDR1 DFQATT and CDR2 SNEGSKA (reference sequence). V lost 6 bases and J lost 0, with 18 bases in between. The CDR3 covers 15 residues.

The chain uses TRBV18 and TRBJ2-3; the D gene could be TRBD1 or TRBD2 (5 bases each). V gave up 3 bases and J gave up 4 bases, with 11 bases separating them. Germline CDR1 reads KGHSH; CDR2 reads LQKENI. The CDR3 is 14 residues long. CDR3 nucleotide sequence: TGTGCCAGCTCACCTGGGGGAATTTCAGATACGCAGTATTTT. Its protein is CASSPGGISDTQYF.

The V gene is TRBV5-1, the J gene TRBJ1-5, with D possibly being TRBD1 (5 bases). Germline CDR1 and CDR2: SGHRS and YFSETQ. This CDR3 is built from 16 residues. Deletions cut 3 bases from V and 0 bases from J, with 13 bases between. The CDR3 sequence: CASSSGGGDSNQPQHF. The CDR3 bases are TGCGCCAGCAGCTCCGGGGGGGGGGATAGCAATCAGCCCCAGCATTTT.

J is TRBJ2-1 and V is TRBV27; 9 bases agree with TRBD1. There are 14 residues in the CDR3. Germline CDR1 is MNHEY and CDR2 is SMNVEV (reference sequence). V shed 8 bases and J 9 bases; nucleotides not matched to a gene: 11. CDR3 region: CASGKPGTGTEQFF. The CDR3, as DNA: TGTGCCAGCGGAAAACCAGGGACAGGGACTGAGCAGTTCTTC.

The chain employs TRBV6-6 and TRBJ2-1; tentatively, D is TRBD1 or TRBD2 (5 bases each). The CDR3 spans 17 residues. Trimming cost V 0 bases and J 10 bases, with 22 bases left between them. Per the germline V gene, CDR1 is MNHNY and CDR2 is SVGAGI (reference sequence). The CDR3 reads CASSYSRGTTRGGEQFF. CDR3 DNA sequence: TGTGCCAGCAGTTACTCGAGGGGTACTACTAGGGGTGGCGAGCAGTTCTTC.

The chain joins TRBV20-1 to TRBJ2-4; D ambiguous. CDR1 and CDR2 from the germline V gene are DFQATT and SNEGSKA (reference sequence). The CDR3 contains 16 residues. The ends were cut back, 4 bases at V and 0 bases at J, with 16 bases in the middle. The CDR3 reads CSANTPQALAKNIQYF. The CDR3 DNA follows: TGCAGTGCTAACACCCCTCAGGCCCTAGCCAAAAACATTCAGTACTTC.

This clonotype was detected only once. The rearrangement joins TRBV6-1 to TRBJ1-2, with 10 bases that match TRBD1. The CDR3 is 16 residues long. Germline assignment: CDR1 MNHNS and CDR2 SASEGT. After removal of 5 bases from V and 3 bases from J, the junction contained 9 bases not matched to a gene. This CDR3 is CASSYVRDRGDYGYTF. In DNA form, the CDR3 reads TGTGCCAGCAGTTACGTCCGGGACAGGGGCGACTATGGCTACACCTTC.

The chain links TRBV7-6 to TRBJ1-1; TRBD1 matches at 7 bases. The CDR3 contains 12 residues. In germline, CDR1 is SGHVS, CDR2 FNYEAQ. J lost 6 bases, V lost 4 bases, and 2 bases had no gene match. Written as DNA, the CDR3 is TGTGCCAGCAGCTCCGACAGGGCTGAAGCTTTCTTT. Translating it yields CASSSDRAEAFF. The entire variable domain, with the rest obtained from reference TRBV7-6 and TRBJ1-1, is as follows: GAGVSQSPRYKVTKRGQDVALRCDPISGHVSLYWYRQALGQGPEFLTYFNYEAQQDKSGLPNDRFSAERPEGSISTLTIQRTEQRDSAMYRCASSSDRAEAFFGQGTRLTVV.

The J gene is TRBJ2-1, the V gene TRBV12-3 or TRBV12-4; no reliable D call. The CDR3 covers 13 residues. The V gene lost 1 base and the J gene lost 6 bases, with 7 bases spanning the gap. The CDR3 loop reads CASSLGVSNEQFF. The DNA of the CDR3 is TGTGCCAGCAGTTTAGGCGTCTCCAATGAGCAGTTCTTC.

The CDR3 is CASSSFEGMGYTEAFF. Written as DNA, the CDR3 is TGTGCCAGCAGCTCCTTCGAGGGGATGGGTTATACTGAAGCTTTCTTT. This chain joins TRBV5-6 and TRBJ1-1, with D maybe TRBD1 (5 bases). The V gene's germline CDR1 is SGHDT and CDR2 YYEEEE. CDR3 length: 16 amino acids. V lost 3 bases to trimming and J lost 5 bases, with 20 bases between them.

This clonotype was counted only a few times. The V call is TRBV20-1, the J call TRBJ2-2, with no clear D. Trimming pared 4 bases from V and 4 bases from J, leaving 16 bases between. The CDR3 totals 15 residues. Germline V gene sequence: CDR1 DFQATT, CDR2 SNEGSKA (reference sequence). This chain's CDR3 is CSATDPRPGTGELFF. The DNA for the CDR3 is TGCAGTGCTACAGACCCCCGCCCAGGCACCGGGGAGCTGTTTTTT.

V and J are TRBV12-3 or TRBV12-4 and TRBJ2-1; D is possibly TRBD2 (6 bases). The ends were cut back, 7 bases at V and 7 bases at J, with 23 bases in the middle. This CDR3 region has 16 residues. Written as DNA, the CDR3 is TGTGCCAGCACCTTTGGCATAGCCCCGGGACTGAATGAGCAGTTCTTC. Translated: CASTFGIAPGLNEQFF.

The chain combines TRBV6-8 with TRBJ2-7; TRBD2 aligns across 9 bases. This CDR3 is built from 16 residues. Trimming took 7 bases from V and 0 from J; bases not matched to a gene: 10. Germline V gives CDR1 MNHGY, CDR2 SAAAGT. CDR3 DNA sequence: TGTGCCAGCACGGCAACCATTAGCGGGAGCTCCTACGAGCAGTACTTC. Translating it yields CASTATISGSSYEQYF.

This clonotype was recorded a few times. The chain employs TRBV28 and TRBJ2-5; D gene ambiguous. CDR3 length: 17 residues. The V end lost 2 bases, the J end lost 2 bases, and 18 bases lay between the germline ends. Germline V lookup: CDR1 MDHEN, CDR2 SYDVKM. The CDR3 DNA reads as TGTGCCAGCAGTTTAGGACGGTATGCAGGTCCGCAAGAGACCCAGTACTTC. Encoded protein: CASSLGRYAGPQETQYF.

This clonotype was observed many times. This sequence joins TRBV4-1 and TRBJ2-3; D is tentatively TRBD1 or TRBD2 (6 bases each). Trimming cost V 2 bases and J 4 bases, with 16 bases left between them. This CDR3 has 16 amino acids. Germline CDR1 is MGHRA and CDR2 is YSYEKL. This chain's CDR3 is CASSQLEGGSPDTQYF. CDR3 in DNA: TGCGCCAGCAGCCAACTGGAAGGGGGGAGTCCAGATACGCAGTATTTT.

This chain links TRBV7-7 with TRBJ1-1; D possibly corresponds to TRBD1 (6 bases). V lost 3 bases and J 5 bases, leaving 10 bases between the germline ends. The CDR3 runs to 13 residues. The germline V gene has CDR1 SSHAT and CDR2 FNYEAQ (reference sequence). The CDR3, as DNA: TGTGCCAGCAGCTTCCTACAGGGTACTGAAGCTTTCTTT. It yields the protein CASSFLQGTEAFF.

The V and J genes are TRBV28 and TRBJ1-2; D may be TRBD1 (6 bases). Trimming pared 7 bases from V and 6 bases from J, leaving 21 bases between. Looked up from germline, CDR1 is MDHEN and CDR2 is SYDVKM. CDR3 length: 15 residues. CDR3 amino acids: CASTKLGAGEHGYTF. Here the CDR3 DNA reads TGTGCCAGCACCAAATTGGGGGCAGGGGAGCATGGCTACACCTTC.

This clonotype was seen at least ten times. V is TRBV7-2 and J is TRBJ2-3, with 13 nucleotides matching TRBD2. Losses at the gene ends were 5 bases for V and 5 bases for J; bases not matched to a gene: 4. Germline V lookup: CDR1 SGHTA, CDR2 FQGNSA. CDR3 length: 15 residues. CDR3 sequence: CASSPRLAGGDTQYF. In DNA, the CDR3 is TGTGCCAGCAGCCCGAGACTAGCGGGGGGAGATACGCAGTATTTT. Looking up the rest from reference TRBV7-2 and TRBJ2-3 gives the full variable domain: GAGVSQSPSNKVTEKGKDVELRCDPISGHTALYWYRQSLGQGLEFLIYFQGNSAPDKSGLPSDRFSAERTGGSVSTLTIQRTQQEDSAVYLCASSPRLAGGDTQYFGPGTRLTVL.

The sample holds a few counts of this clonotype. The V gene is TRBV6-6, the J gene TRBJ2-7; D ambiguous. Germline V CDR1 and CDR2: MNHNY, SVGAGI (reference sequence). The CDR3 is 13 residues long. V was clipped by 11 bases and J by 2 bases, with 16 bases between them. The chain's CDR3 is CAAMWGSTYEQYF. CDR3 nucleotides: TGTGCCGCGATGTGGGGATCAACCTACGAGCAGTACTTC.

This clonotype was seen more than once but under ten times. The chain joins TRBV6-1 to TRBJ2-1; D gene unclear. There are 14 residues in the CDR3. CDR1 is MNHNS, CDR2 SASEGT, per germline. The ends were cut back, 7 bases at V and 4 bases at J, with 14 bases in the middle. The CDR3 sequence: CASNLGIRYNEQFF. CDR3 DNA sequence: TGTGCCAGCAACTTAGGCATCCGATACAATGAGCAGTTCTTC.

The J gene is TRBJ2-2, the V gene TRBV6-2 or TRBV6-3; 7 bases agree with TRBD1. V was clipped by 2 bases and J by 2 bases; unmatched bases: 8. The CDR3 consists of 17 residues. Germline V lookup: CDR1 MNHEY, CDR2 SVGEGT. CDR3 in DNA: TGTGCCAGCAGTTACGATTTAGGACAGGTTAACACCGGGGAGCTGTTTTTT. Translating it yields CASSYDLGQVNTGELFF.

This clonotype occurred a few times. This rearrangement joins TRBV15 to TRBJ2-5, with 7 bases aligning to TRBD1. With V trimmed by 1 base and J by 2 bases, 16 bases remained unmatched. This CDR3 spans 19 amino acids. The V gene's germline CDR1 is LNHNV and CDR2 YYDKDF (reference sequence). The CDR3: CATSRVGGQFKGRQETQYF. Written as DNA, the CDR3 is TGTGCCACCAGCAGAGTTGGGGGACAGTTCAAAGGGCGGCAAGAGACCCAGTACTTC.

Turning to this clonotype: The junction and the germline gene differ at one end; a read error may be behind it. The genes are TRBV7-6 and TRBJ2-7; weak D call: TRBD2 (6 bases). The CDR3 runs 16 residues. Looked up from germline, CDR1 is SGHVS and CDR2 is FNYEAQ. In DNA, the CDR3 is TGTGCCAACAGCTTAGGAGGGATCCACACACCTTACGAGCAGTACTTC. This codes for CANSLGGIHTPYEQYF.

V gene TRBV19 combines with J gene TRBJ2-5; tentatively, D is TRBD1 (6 bases). The germline CDR1 and CDR2 sequences are LNHDA and SQIVND (reference sequence). This CDR3 comprises 15 residues. V lost 5 bases and J lost 2, with 15 bases in between. Here the CDR3 reads CASSAIRGGQETQYF. The CDR3 DNA sequence: TGTGCCAGTAGTGCGATCAGGGGTGGACAAGAGACCCAGTACTTC.

This clonotype occurred once. V gene TRBV12-3 or TRBV12-4 combines with J gene TRBJ1-6; D is unclear. The CDR3 consists of 13 residues. The V end lost 2 bases, the J end lost 13 bases, and 12 bases lay between the germline ends. The CDR3 region is CASSLSPNDPLHF. The CDR3 DNA sequence: TGTGCCAGCAGTTTAAGTCCCAACGATCCCCTCCACTTT.

This clonotype showed up just a few times. This chain connects TRBV7-2 to TRBJ2-2; the D is unclear. Between the trimmed V and J ends, which lost 5 bases and 5 bases, there was a span of 15 bases. Germline values: CDR1 SGHTA, CDR2 FQGNSA. The CDR3 totals 15 residues. As DNA, the CDR3 is TGTGCCAGCAGCGCCCCCCCCAGGAGAACCGGGGAGCTGTTTTTT. It is translated as CASSAPPRRTGELFF.

This clonotype was seen a few times. This sequence joins TRBV6-1 and TRBJ2-2; TRBD2 matches at 7 bases. This CDR3 spans 18 amino acids. Trimming took 5 bases from V and 1 from J; bases not matched to a gene: 13. Germline V gene sequence: CDR1 MNHNS, CDR2 SASEGT. For the CDR3, the DNA is TGTGCCAGCAGTACGAACCCTTGGCGGGAGAGGAACACCGGGGAGCTGTTTTTT. It translates to CASSTNPWRERNTGELFF.